This T cell receptor beta chain was sequenced in a study of T cells after yellow fever vaccination. Study as a whole: Those fractions that held only low numbers of cells were prepared using the SMART-Seq v4 Ultra Low Input RNA kit.

TCR cDNA was made by 5'RACE template switching, adding a universal primer site and UMIs. TCRdb redid the calling of the 5' RACE reads with MiXCR, one entry per CDR3 protein. The sample yields approximately 26,000 distinct CDR3 sequences, 4.5% seen once. Notes on the study in general: The authors detected almost none of the vaccine-responding clonotypes in sorted memory subsets on day 0. When the response was secondary, it was weaker but reached its peak faster, day 5 versus 15.

This clonotype was seen repeatedly, ten times or more. This receptor was identified in a man aged 18 to 30 who received the YFV17D yellow fever vaccine. The specimen was PBMCs, either bulk or a sorted T-cell subset (CD4+, CD8+, memory, or dextramer-sorted; not recorded which), collected on the day of the yellow fever booster vaccination.

The CDR3: CASSRGQGDGYTF. The CDR3 DNA is TGTGCCAGCTCGCGGGGACAGGGAGATGGCTACACCTTC. This chain joins TRBV18 and TRBJ1-2; 9 nucleotides match TRBD1. With V trimmed by 6 bases and J by 6 bases, 5 bases remained unmatched. The CDR3 is 13 residues long. Germline values: CDR1 KGHSH, CDR2 LQKENI.